The 9 T cell receptor beta chains below all came from one sample that was sequenced in a study of blood T cells in healthy people across ages. It was with a sample-barcoded 5' primer and a J-beta primer mix that a second PCR of about 6 to 11 cycles was run. Via MiXCR, TCRdb re-called the 5' RACE reads, giving one row per CDR3 protein. Among over 500,000 distinct CDR3 sequences listed, about 26% were seen once. The data were also submitted as part of a second study, on T cells of mothers and their children.

Sequenced input: blood. All receptors come from a boy between 2 and 10 years old in good health.

For this clonotype: The junction departs from germline at one end; a sequencing error may be responsible. In DNA form, the CDR3 reads TGTGCCGGCAGAGCGGCCGCCCAGGAGTACTTC. This sequence encodes CAGRAAAQEYF. V is TRBV6-1 and J is TRBJ2-4, with a tentative D call TRBD2 (5 bases). The CDR3 contains 11 residues. Germline loops: CDR1 MNHNS, CDR2 SASEGT.

The V and J genes are TRBV14 and TRBJ2-3; D call uncertain. Germline values: CDR1 SGHDN, CDR2 FVKESK. Trimming took 4 bases from V and 0 from J, leaving 17 bases between them. CDR3 size: 17 residues. CDR3 nucleotide sequence: TGTGCCAGCAGCCTTAGGAGACTCTCCTCAAGCACAGATACGCAGTATTTT. Translating it yields CASSLRRLSSSTDTQYF.

This clonotype has only a few counts. V gene TRBV5-5 combines with J gene TRBJ1-2; D is possibly TRBD1 (5 bases). V was pared by 10 bases and J by 2 bases, with 18 bases between. The CDR3 extends over 14 amino acids. Per germline, CDR1 SGHKS and CDR2 YYEKEE (reference sequence). CDR3 amino acids: CAGSKTTANYGYTF. DNA of the CDR3: TGTGCCGGGAGCAAAACGACAGCCAACTATGGCTACACCTTC. Variable domain in full (rest from reference TRBV5-5 and TRBJ1-2): DAGVTQSPTHLIKTRGQQVTLRCSPISGHKSVSWYQQVLGQGPQFIFQYYEKEERGRGNFPDRFSARQFPNYSSELNVNALLLGDSALYLCAGSKTTANYGYTFGSGTRLTVV.

V usage is TRBV11-1 and J usage is TRBJ2-7; 12 bases match TRBD2. The DNA end favors TRBJ2-1, so the J call may be wrong. This CDR3 region has 16 residues. Germline CDR1 reads SGHAT; CDR2 reads FQDESV (reference sequence). This CDR3 is CASSLTGLAGPNEQFF. The CDR3 coding sequence is TGTGCCAGCAGCTTAACTGGACTAGCGGGGCCCAATGAGCAGTTCTTC.

V usage is TRBV9 and J usage is TRBJ2-3; TRBD2 matches 9 bases. The CDR3 loop spans 18 amino acids. The junction had 8 bases not matched to a gene; V was cut back by 0 bases and J by 0 bases. Germline loops: CDR1 SGDLS, CDR2 YYNGEE. CDR3 coding DNA: TGTGCCAGCAGCGTAGAAGCGGGAGGACGAACTAGCACAGATACGCAGTATTTT. This codes for CASSVEAGGRTSTDTQYF.

This clonotype has just a few counts. The CDR3, as DNA: TGTGCCAGCAGTTTATTTGGAGGGGTGAACACCGGGGAGCTGTTTTTT. Protein product: CASSLFGGVNTGELFF. The chain combines TRBV27 with TRBJ2-2; weak D call: TRBD2 (6 bases). Trimming cost V 1 base and J 1 base, with 10 bases left between them. The germline CDR1 and CDR2 sequences are MNHEY and SMNVEV (reference sequence). The CDR3 contains 16 residues.

The chain couples TRBV5-1 to TRBJ1-1, with TRBD1 matching over 7 bases. V trimming: 1 base; J trimming: 4 bases; junction bases outside the gene matches: 7. Germline CDR1 and CDR2: SGHRS and YFSETQ. CDR3 length: 15 residues. The CDR3 reads CASSLNTRGFTEAFF. The CDR3, as DNA: TGCGCCAGCAGCTTGAATACCAGGGGGTTCACTGAAGCTTTCTTT.

This clonotype was seen a single time. The chain couples TRBV7-2 to TRBJ1-2; D is possibly TRBD1 (5 bases). From germline, CDR1 is SGHTA and CDR2 FQGNSA. Trimming shortened V by 5 bases and J by 5 bases, and 18 bases separated the two germline ends. The CDR3 is made up of 15 amino acids. CDR3: CASSPDSQQGYGYTF. The CDR3 nucleotides read TGTGCCAGCAGCCCTGACAGTCAGCAAGGGTATGGCTACACCTTC.

This rearrangement joins TRBV9 to TRBJ1-4; no definite D call. The V gene lost 0 bases and the J gene lost 6 bases, with 12 bases spanning the gap. Per germline, CDR1 SGDLS and CDR2 YYNGEE. The CDR3 runs to 15 residues. The CDR3 region is CASSVESAEYEKLFF. The DNA of the CDR3 is TGTGCCAGCAGCGTAGAATCGGCAGAGTATGAAAAACTGTTTTTT.